These T cell receptor beta chains were read from a single sample in a study of T cells after yellow fever vaccination. In TCRdb, the 5' RACE reads were re-called with MiXCR into one record per CDR3 protein. Among a few hundred thousand distinct CDR3 sequences listed, around 13% were seen once. The source was CD4+ T cells sorted from PBMCs, collected 15 days after the yellow fever booster vaccination. These TCRs come from a man aged 18 to 29 who received the YFV17D yellow fever vaccine. Both conserved end residues are part of each CDR3. The order of the fields is D gene, J gene, V gene, clone size, CDR3 protein, CDR3 DNA. D genes are given only for firm matches. Rows may omit the clone size; those that give it use once, few, many or a size class.

d_gene: -
j_gene: TRBJ2-6
v_gene: TRBV30
abundance: -
CDR3aa: CAWSSGANVLTF
CDR3nt: TGTGCCTGGAGCTCTGGGGCCAACGTCCTGACTTTC

d_gene: TRBD1
j_gene: TRBJ1-1
v_gene: TRBV7-6
abundance: few
CDR3aa: CASSSLTGIQAEAFF
CDR3nt: TGTGCCAGCAGCTCCCTGACAGGGATTCAGGCTGAAGCTTTCTTT

d_gene: -
j_gene: TRBJ2-3
v_gene: TRBV2
abundance: -
CDR3aa: CASSEASADTQYF
CDR3nt: TGTGCCAGCAGTGAAGCGAGCGCAGATACGCAGTATTTT

d_gene: TRBD2
j_gene: TRBJ2-2
v_gene: TRBV12-3/TRBV12-4
abundance: many
CDR3aa: CASRFPNGGATGELFF
CDR3nt: TGTGCCAGCAGGTTCCCTAACGGGGGGGCAACCGGGGAGCTGTTTTTT

d_gene: -
j_gene: TRBJ2-1
v_gene: TRBV7-2
abundance: -
CDR3aa: CASSLSQGTYNEQFF
CDR3nt: TGTGCCAGCAGCTTATCGCAGGGCACCTACAATGAGCAGTTCTTC

d_gene: TRBD2
j_gene: TRBJ2-3
v_gene: TRBV7-2
abundance: -
CDR3aa: CASSPGLAGGRDTQYF
CDR3nt: TGTGCCAGCAGCCCCGGACTAGCGGGGGGGCGGGATACGCAGTATTTT

d_gene: -
j_gene: TRBJ2-3
v_gene: TRBV3-1
abundance: many
CDR3aa: CASSQGSVRSDTQYF
CDR3nt: TGTGCCAGCAGCCAAGGTAGCGTGCGGTCAGATACGCAGTATTTT

d_gene: -
j_gene: TRBJ2-5
v_gene: TRBV7-2
abundance: few
CDR3aa: CASSSGGGSGEGTQYF
CDR3nt: TGTGCCAGCAGCTCGGGAGGGGGCAGCGGGGAAGGGACCCAGTACTTC

d_gene: -
j_gene: TRBJ2-1
v_gene: TRBV5-1
abundance: -
CDR3aa: CASAPGGDGEQFF
CDR3nt: TGCGCCAGTGCACCGGGTGGGGATGGTGAGCAGTTCTTC

d_gene: -
j_gene: TRBJ1-2
v_gene: TRBV6-1
abundance: -
CDR3aa: CASSVGSTSGYTF
CDR3nt: TGTGCCAGCAGTGTTGGTTCGACCTCGGGCTACACCTTC

d_gene: -
j_gene: TRBJ1-2
v_gene: TRBV2
abundance: -
CDR3aa: CASTSTDTNYGYTF
CDR3nt: TGTGCCAGCACCTCGACCGACACAAACTATGGCTACACCTTC

d_gene: -
j_gene: TRBJ2-1
v_gene: TRBV11-1
abundance: -
CDR3aa: CASSLMGHADNEQFF
CDR3nt: TGTGCCAGCAGCTTAATGGGGCATGCCGACAATGAGCAGTTCTTC

d_gene: TRBD1
j_gene: TRBJ2-7
v_gene: TRBV11-1
abundance: -
CDR3aa: CASSFTPGQGAHEQYF
CDR3nt: TGTGCCAGCAGCTTTACTCCGGGACAGGGGGCCCACGAGCAGTACTTC

d_gene: -
j_gene: TRBJ2-7
v_gene: TRBV21-1
abundance: few
CDR3aa: CASSSYDRSLISEQYF
CDR3nt: TGTGCCAGCAGCTCCTATGACAGGTCTTTGATCAGTGAGCAGTACTTC

d_gene: -
j_gene: TRBJ1-2
v_gene: TRBV12-3/TRBV12-4
abundance: -
CDR3aa: CASSLVLRGNYGYTF
CDR3nt: TGTGCCAGCAGTTTAGTATTGCGGGGGAACTATGGCTACACCTTC

d_gene: TRBD2
j_gene: TRBJ2-4
v_gene: TRBV6-5
abundance: -
CDR3aa: CASSSGLAGGQGIQYF
CDR3nt: TGTGCCAGCAGCAGTGGGCTAGCGGGGGGGCAAGGCATTCAGTACTTC

d_gene: -
j_gene: TRBJ1-5
v_gene: TRBV7-8
abundance: -
CDR3aa: CASSVRAFGNQPQHF
CDR3nt: TGTGCCAGCAGCGTCAGGGCTTTTGGCAATCAGCCCCAGCATTTT

d_gene: -
j_gene: TRBJ2-1
v_gene: TRBV9
abundance: many
CDR3aa: CASSSSSGSYNEQFF
CDR3nt: TGTGCCAGCAGCTCCAGTAGCGGTTCCTACAATGAGCAGTTCTTC

d_gene: -
j_gene: TRBJ1-1
v_gene: TRBV7-2
abundance: -
CDR3aa: CASSLDSGRALGAFF
CDR3nt: TGTGCCAGCAGCTTAGATTCGGGGAGAGCCCTTGGAGCTTTCTTT

d_gene: -
j_gene: TRBJ1-5
v_gene: TRBV11-2
abundance: -
CDR3aa: CASSQDSHSNQPQHF
CDR3nt: TGTGCCAGCAGCCAAGACAGCCATAGCAATCAGCCCCAGCATTTT

d_gene: -
j_gene: TRBJ2-7
v_gene: TRBV6-5
abundance: few
CDR3aa: CASSYSVSSYEQYF
CDR3nt: TGTGCCAGCAGTTACTCGGTGAGCTCCTACGAGCAGTACTTC

d_gene: -
j_gene: TRBJ2-1
v_gene: TRBV6-6
abundance: -
CDR3aa: CASSPQEISNEQFF
CDR3nt: TGTGCCAGCAGTCCACAGGAGATCAGCAATGAGCAGTTCTTC

d_gene: TRBD1
j_gene: TRBJ2-1
v_gene: TRBV12-3/TRBV12-4
abundance: many
CDR3aa: CASSTGQYNEQFF
CDR3nt: TGTGCCAGCAGTACGGGACAGTACAATGAGCAGTTCTTC

d_gene: -
j_gene: TRBJ1-4
v_gene: TRBV4-3
abundance: many
CDR3aa: CASSQGHRDEKLFF
CDR3nt: TGCGCCAGCAGCCAAGGGCACAGGGACGAAAAACTGTTTTTT

d_gene: TRBD1
j_gene: TRBJ1-5
v_gene: TRBV5-1
abundance: -
CDR3aa: CASSLDRGNNQPQHF
CDR3nt: TGCGCCAGCAGCCTGGACAGGGGAAACAATCAGCCCCAGCATTTT

d_gene: -
j_gene: TRBJ2-4
v_gene: TRBV7-8
abundance: -
CDR3aa: CASSLGFQLAKNIQYF
CDR3nt: TGTGCCAGCAGCTTAGGTTTTCAGCTAGCCAAAAACATTCAGTACTTC

d_gene: -
j_gene: TRBJ1-1
v_gene: TRBV20-1
abundance: -
CDR3aa: CSAFQQGRDTEAFF
CDR3nt: TGCAGTGCGTTCCAACAGGGAAGGGACACTGAAGCTTTCTTT

d_gene: TRBD1
j_gene: TRBJ1-1
v_gene: TRBV5-1
abundance: few
CDR3aa: CASSFLTGYNTEAFF
CDR3nt: TGCGCCAGCAGCTTTCTGACAGGGTATAACACTGAAGCTTTCTTT

d_gene: TRBD2
j_gene: TRBJ2-7
v_gene: TRBV7-2
abundance: many
CDR3aa: CASSLRAGGPRQYF
CDR3nt: TGTGCCAGCAGCTTAAGAGCGGGGGGGCCGCGGCAGTACTTC

d_gene: TRBD2
j_gene: TRBJ2-5
v_gene: TRBV4-3
abundance: many
CDR3aa: CASSQGQLAGGLRETQYF
CDR3nt: TGCGCCAGCAGCCAAGGTCAACTAGCGGGGGGCTTGAGGGAGACCCAGTACTTC

d_gene: -
j_gene: TRBJ1-1
v_gene: TRBV18
abundance: -
CDR3aa: CASSFTARTEAFF
CDR3nt: TGTGCCAGCTCATTTACCGCCCGCACTGAAGCTTTCTTT

d_gene: TRBD1
j_gene: TRBJ2-7
v_gene: TRBV4-1
abundance: many
CDR3aa: CASSQDRSGTGHYEQYF
CDR3nt: TGCGCCAGCAGCCAAGATCGCTCCGGGACAGGCCACTACGAGCAGTACTTC

d_gene: -
j_gene: TRBJ2-7
v_gene: TRBV18
abundance: many
CDR3aa: CASSPPSSYEQYF
CDR3nt: TGTGCCAGCTCACCCCCTAGCTCCTACGAGCAGTACTTC

d_gene: TRBD2
j_gene: TRBJ2-3
v_gene: TRBV12-3/TRBV12-4
abundance: -
CDR3aa: CASSFLELSGGPINTQYF
CDR3nt: TGTGCCAGCAGTTTTTTGGAATTGTCGGGGGGGCCCATAAATACGCAGTATTTT

d_gene: -
j_gene: TRBJ1-1
v_gene: TRBV4-3
abundance: once
CDR3aa: CASSQTLMLDTEAFF
CDR3nt: TGCGCCAGCAGCCAAACCTTGATGTTGGACACTGAAGCTTTCTTT

d_gene: -
j_gene: TRBJ2-5
v_gene: TRBV20-1
abundance: -
CDR3aa: CSARDLWETQYF
CDR3nt: TGCAGTGCTAGAGATCTTTGGGAGACCCAGTACTTC

d_gene: -
j_gene: TRBJ2-1
v_gene: TRBV5-1
abundance: -
CDR3aa: CASSLEVSNEQFF
CDR3nt: TGCGCCAGCAGCTTGGAGGTCAGCAATGAGCAGTTCTTC

d_gene: -
j_gene: TRBJ1-4
v_gene: TRBV4-3
abundance: many
CDR3aa: CASSHPSEKLFF
CDR3nt: TGCGCCAGCAGCCACCCGTCTGAAAAACTGTTTTTT

d_gene: TRBD1
j_gene: TRBJ1-2
v_gene: TRBV5-1
abundance: few
CDR3aa: CASILGQSGIGGYTF
CDR3nt: TGCGCCAGCATCTTGGGACAGTCGGGAATAGGTGGCTACACCTTC

d_gene: TRBD1
j_gene: TRBJ1-4
v_gene: TRBV12-3/TRBV12-4
abundance: -
CDR3aa: CASRGQGRGEKLFF
CDR3nt: TGTGCCAGCAGGGGACAGGGGCGCGGTGAAAAACTGTTTTTT

d_gene: TRBD1
j_gene: TRBJ1-5
v_gene: TRBV6-2/TRBV6-3
abundance: -
CDR3aa: CASSYLTGSNQPQHF
CDR3nt: TGTGCCAGCAGTTATTTGACAGGGTCCAATCAGCCCCAGCATTTT

d_gene: -
j_gene: TRBJ2-7
v_gene: TRBV30
abundance: -
CDR3aa: CATRRAAEQYF
CDR3nt: TGTGCCACAAGGCGGGCCGCCGAGCAGTACTTC

d_gene: TRBD2
j_gene: TRBJ2-4
v_gene: TRBV4-1
abundance: many
CDR3aa: CASSQDRIRLAGPLLAKNIQYF
CDR3nt: TGCGCCAGCAGCCAAGATCGAATCCGGCTAGCGGGGCCCTTACTGGCCAAAAACATTCAGTACTTC

d_gene: -
j_gene: TRBJ2-3
v_gene: TRBV7-3
abundance: -
CDR3aa: CASSSPASRGLQGDAQYF
CDR3nt: TGTGCCAGCAGCTCCCCGGCCTCGCGGGGCCTACAAGGGGATGCGCAGTATTTT

d_gene: -
j_gene: TRBJ2-5
v_gene: TRBV2
abundance: -
CDR3aa: CASNLDGQETQYF
CDR3nt: TGTGCCAGCAACTTAGACGGCCAAGAGACCCAGTACTTC